This T cell receptor (beta chain) emerged from a study of OX40 agonist ivuxolimab in advanced cancers. Whole-study context: Ivuxolimab was delivered to patients intravenously every 2 weeks at doses spanning 0.01 to 10 mg/kg. Study-wide results and caveats: Near-lowest levels of clonal expansion characterized partial responders at 0.1-3.0 mg/kg. Antigen specificity was not determined for the expanded peripheral T cells.

For this clone: Its specificity is not known.

TCRdb's copy holds only in-frame clones and misses some; the assay was immunoSEQ multiplex PCR. The data hold 70,000 or so clones, with roughly nine tenths observed a single time. CDR1 KGHSH and CDR2 LQKENI come from the germline V gene. This CDR3 region has 14 residues. Trimming cost V 2 bases and J 6 bases; bases outside gene matches: 4. The sequenced sample was CD4+ or CD8+ T cells sorted from blood, obtained in a trial of the OX40 agonist ivuxolimab. This TCR was recovered from an adult with an advanced solid tumor such as melanoma, head and neck, liver or kidney cancer. The J gene is TRBJ2-7, the V gene TRBV18, with 10 bases aligning to TRBD1. CDR3 loop: CASSPAGTGVEQYF. Written as DNA, the CDR3 is TGTGCCAGCTCACCAGCCGGGACAGGGGTCGAGCAGTACTTC.